The 21 T cell receptor beta chains listed next were all sequenced from one sample in a study of blood T cell repertoires in COVID-19. Sequencing was performed with immunoSEQ multiplex PCR; in TCRdb, only in-frame clones are kept and a portion is missing. The sample comprises about 200,000 clones, over 65% of which are singletons, and 18% rests with the top ten. Sequenced sample: peripheral blood. The source of these receptors is a person aged 70 to 79 with COVID-19, enrolled during active disease.

This chain links TRBV19 with TRBJ1-6, with D perhaps TRBD1 (5 bases). V was shortened by 10 bases and J by 0 bases, with 13 bases between the two germline ends. The length of the CDR3 is 15 residues. CDR1 is LNHDA, CDR2 SQIVND, per germline (reference sequence). The CDR3: CATAGQASYNSPLHF. DNA of the CDR3: TGTGCCACCGCAGGGCAGGCCTCCTATAATTCACCCCTCCACTTT.

The chain carries TRBV5-1 and TRBJ2-3, with D unresolved. The V gene's germline CDR1 is SGHRS and CDR2 YFSETQ. CDR3 length: 15 amino acids. V was cut by 1 base and J by 0 bases, with 9 bases left in between. CDR3 sequence (DNA): TGCGCCAGCAGCTTGAACTACGCTAGCACAGATACGCAGTATTTT. Encoded protein: CASSLNYASTDTQYF.

V usage is TRBV18 and J usage is TRBJ1-2; 8 bases match TRBD1. Germline CDR1 reads KGHSH; CDR2 reads LQKENI. V lost 5 bases and J lost 4; bases outside the gene matches: 3. The CDR3 spans 13 residues. The CDR3 is CASSNGQGYGYTF. DNA for the CDR3: TGTGCCAGCTCAAATGGACAGGGCTATGGCTACACCTTC.

The chain recombines TRBV24-1 with TRBJ2-1; 7 bases align to TRBD1. V shed 3 bases, J shed 8 bases, and the junction held 21 bases outside the gene matches. The germline V gene encodes CDR1 KGHDR and CDR2 SFDVKD. The CDR3 has 19 amino acids. Here the CDR3 reads CATSDGTGQIRLLAHEQFF. The DNA of the CDR3 is TGTGCCACCAGTGATGGGACGGGACAGATCAGGCTGTTAGCCCATGAGCAGTTCTTC.

This clone showed up just once. The chain combines TRBV4-1 with TRBJ1-4; TRBD1 is a possible D gene (6 bases). Germline V gene sequence: CDR1 MGHRA, CDR2 YSYEKL. Trimming removed 4 bases at V and 3 bases at J, with 30 bases between. The CDR3 extends over 21 amino acids. This CDR3 is CASSRRSGFGAGDNPNEKLFF. The CDR3 nucleotides read TGCGCCAGCAGCCGAAGATCGGGGTTTGGGGCCGGGGACAATCCTAATGAAAAACTGTTTTTT.

V usage is TRBV6-5 and J usage is TRBJ1-5; no clear D. Germline values: CDR1 MNHEY, CDR2 SVGAGI. This CDR3 has 11 amino acids. V lost 4 bases and J 11 bases, leaving 9 bases between the germline ends. CDR3 coding DNA: TGTGCCAGCAGTTTGGCAGGCGCCCAGCATTTT. Protein: CASSLAGAQHF.

There are a few counts of this clone. The chain has TRBV7-2 and TRBJ2-3; 10 bases match TRBD2. The CDR3 contains 16 residues. V shed 3 bases, J shed 1 base, and the junction held 4 bases outside the gene matches. In germline, CDR1 is SGHTA, CDR2 FQGNSA. The CDR3 here is CASSFLSGGRTDTQYF. Written as DNA, the CDR3 is TGTGCCAGCAGCTTCCTTAGCGGGGGGCGCACAGATACGCAGTATTTT.

V gene TRBV6-6 combines with J gene TRBJ1-3; TRBD1 might be the D (5 bases). CDR3 length: 16 amino acids. Trimming removed 4 bases from V and 4 bases from J, with 17 bases in between. CDR1 MNHNY and CDR2 SVGAGI come from the germline V gene (reference sequence). CDR3 bases: TGTGCCAGCAGTTCCCGTGGGGGGGACGGCGGAAACACCATATATTTT. Translated: CASSSRGGDGGNTIYF.

This clone was counted once. This chain joins TRBV19 and TRBJ1-5; 9 bases map to TRBD1. After removal of 5 bases from V and 1 base from J, the junction contained 6 bases not matched to a gene. The CDR3 consists of 16 residues. The germline V gene encodes CDR1 LNHDA and CDR2 SQIVND (reference sequence). The CDR3 protein is CASSPWTGDSNQPQHF. The CDR3 coding sequence is TGTGCCAGTAGTCCATGGACAGGGGACAGCAATCAGCCCCAGCATTTT. Complete variable domain (other parts from reference TRBV19 and TRBJ1-5): DGGITQSPKYLFRKEGQNVTLSCEQNLNHDAMYWYRQDPGQGLRLIYYSQIVNDFQKGDIAEGYSVSREKKESFPLTVTSAQKNPTAFYLCASSPWTGDSNQPQHFGDGTRLSIL.

This clone was seen once. The chain carries TRBV6-2 or TRBV6-3 and TRBJ2-2; D is possibly TRBD2 (7 bases). Between the trimmed V and J ends, which lost 5 bases and 5 bases, there was a span of 12 bases. In germline, CDR1 is MNHEY, CDR2 SVGEGT. The CDR3 totals 14 residues. This CDR3 is CASSEGGRTGELFF. The CDR3 DNA is TGTGCCAGCAGTGAGGGGGGGAGGACCGGGGAGCTGTTTTTT.

V and J are TRBV5-1 and TRBJ2-3; D ambiguous. With 3 bases removed from V and 0 bases from J, the gap between germline ends came to 8 bases. The CDR3 is 14 amino acids. Germline V gene lookup returns CDR1 SGHRS and CDR2 YFSETQ. CDR3 in amino acids: CASSSTTSTDTQYF. CDR3 coding DNA: TGCGCCAGCAGCTCCACCACTAGCACAGATACGCAGTATTTT.

This clone was picked up one time. The V and J genes are TRBV9 and TRBJ1-6; D gene ambiguous. Trimming shortened V by 2 bases and J by 11 bases, and 8 bases separated the two germline ends. This CDR3 is 12 amino acids long. CDR1 is SGDLS and CDR2 is YYNGEE in the germline V gene. The CDR3 nucleotides are TGTGCCAGCAGCGTGGGCATGACACCCCTCCACTTT. It yields the protein CASSVGMTPLHF.

The chain combines TRBV9 with TRBJ1-1; TRBD1 matches 9 bases. V trimming: 3 bases; J trimming: 3 bases; junction bases outside the gene matches: 6. This CDR3 is built from 15 residues. CDR1 and CDR2 from the germline V gene are SGDLS and YYNGEE. CDR3 protein: CASSAKQGADTEAFF. CDR3 coding DNA: TGTGCCAGCAGCGCGAAACAGGGGGCTGACACTGAAGCTTTCTTT.

The chain couples TRBV28 to TRBJ1-3; 8 positions agree with TRBD1. After removal of 6 bases from V and 6 bases from J, the junction contained 10 bases not matched to a gene. The germline V gene encodes CDR1 MDHEN and CDR2 SYDVKM. This CDR3 comprises 15 residues. The CDR3 bases are TGTGCCAGCAGATATGGACAGGGCGGTAAAAACACCATATATTTT. This codes for CASRYGQGGKNTIYF.

V and J are TRBV7-9 and TRBJ2-3; 9 bases are a match to TRBD1. The CDR3 sequence is 15 residues long. Germline trimming cut 3 bases from V and 3 bases from J; bases unmatched to any gene: 4. Per the germline V gene, CDR1 is SEHNR and CDR2 is FQNEAQ (reference sequence). The CDR3 bases are TGTGCCAGCAGCTTCCCGGGACAGGGTACAGATACGCAGTATTTT. Residues: CASSFPGQGTDTQYF.

The chain combines TRBV6-6 with TRBJ1-2; D unresolved. The germline V and J ends were trimmed by 5 bases and 2 bases, with 18 bases remaining between them. Germline V gene lookup returns CDR1 MNHNY and CDR2 SVGAGI (reference sequence). The CDR3 has 16 residues. CDR3 region: CASSQPREAVNYGYTF. DNA for the CDR3: TGTGCCAGCAGTCAACCTCGGGAGGCCGTAAACTATGGCTACACCTTC.

This clone was detected a few times. V usage is TRBV6-5 and J usage is TRBJ1-2; perhaps TRBD1 as D (6 bases). This CDR3 region has 14 residues. V shed 7 bases and J shed 4 bases, with 16 bases lying between them. Germline loops: CDR1 MNHEY, CDR2 SVGAGI. The CDR3 is CASNTGQLPYGYTF. CDR3 nucleotides: TGTGCCAGCAATACCGGACAGCTGCCCTATGGCTACACCTTC.

The V call is TRBV7-2, the J call TRBJ2-7; 8 bases are shared with TRBD2. The CDR3 is 16 amino acids. Germline V gives CDR1 SGHTA, CDR2 FQGNSA. Unmatched junction bases numbered 11, after V lost 1 base and J lost 6 bases. The CDR3 loop reads CASSLGGLVSASEQYF. CDR3 DNA: TGTGCCAGCAGCTTAGGGGGACTAGTCAGCGCCTCCGAGCAGTACTTC. Supplemented by reference TRBV7-2 and TRBJ2-7, the full variable domain reads GAGVSQSPSNKVTEKGKDVELRCDPISGHTALYWYRQSLGQGLEFLIYFQGNSAPDKSGLPSDRFSAERTGGSVSTLTIQRTQQEDSAVYLCASSLGGLVSASEQYFGPGTRLTVT.

Only one count was recorded for this clone. The chain has TRBV19 and TRBJ2-7, with 7 bases aligning to TRBD1. V lost 8 bases, J lost 6 bases, and 7 bases stayed unmatched. The CDR3 consists of 12 residues. Per the germline V gene, CDR1 is LNHDA and CDR2 is SQIVND (reference sequence). CDR3 DNA: TGTGCCAGTCGACAGGGAAGGGGCGAGCAGTACTTC. Its translation is CASRQGRGEQYF.

This chain joins TRBV5-1 and TRBJ2-1, with 9 positions matching TRBD1. Losses at the gene ends were 1 base for V and 6 bases for J; bases not matched to a gene: 8. Germline CDR1 is SGHRS and CDR2 is YFSETQ. The CDR3 contains 16 residues. The CDR3 sequence: CASSLTGTGLGNEQFF. In DNA, the CDR3 is TGCGCCAGCAGCTTGACCGGGACAGGGTTGGGCAATGAGCAGTTCTTC. Variable domain in full (rest from reference TRBV5-1 and TRBJ2-1): KAGVTQTPRYLIKTRGQQVTLSCSPISGHRSVSWYQQTPGQGLQFLFEYFSETQRNKGNFPGRFSGRQFSNSRSEMNVSTLELGDSALYLCASSLTGTGLGNEQFFGPGTRLTVL.

The chain employs TRBV19 and TRBJ1-1, with TRBD1 identical over 8 bases. Per germline, CDR1 LNHDA and CDR2 SQIVND (reference sequence). J was trimmed by 4 bases and V by 7 bases; bases with no gene match: 8. CDR3 length: 14 amino acids. CDR3 DNA sequence: TGTGCCAGTATTCACAGCCAGGGGGCCACTGAAGCTTTCTTT. Its protein is CASIHSQGATEAFF.